This entry concerns a single T cell receptor beta chain. This sample was taken from a study of blood T cell repertoires in COVID-19. Turning to the study itself: Some COVID-19 samples were acute and others convalescent; all came from the United States, Italy and Spain. PBMCs, B-cell-depleted T cells, or T cells were the source of the cDNA or gDNA that made up the material.

Using immunoSEQ multiplex PCR, the repertoire was profiled, and TCRdb retains in-frame clones only, with some absent. The sample shows some 70,000 clones, around 88% of them seen only once. The CDR3 consists of 13 residues. V gave up 5 bases and J gave up 3 bases, with 8 bases separating them. The V gene's germline CDR1 is LGHDT and CDR2 YNNKEL (reference sequence). What was sequenced was peripheral blood. The V gene is TRBV3-1 (or the pseudogene TRBV3-2), the J gene TRBJ1-5; TRBD1 is a possible D gene (5 bases). The clonotype comes from a woman aged 65 to 85 with acute or convalescent COVID-19. As DNA, the CDR3 is TGTGCCAGCAGCACAGGAATCAATCAGCCCCAGCATTTT. Translated, it gives CASSTGINQPQHF.